The 9 T cell receptor beta chains in this list originate from one sample, sequenced in a study of blood T cell repertoires in COVID-19. Sequencing used immunoSEQ multiplex PCR; TCRdb keeps in-frame clones, though not all of them. Here the sample spans a few hundred thousand clones, about 87% being singletons. Input material: PBMCs or T cells enriched from blood (not recorded which). All receptors derive from a woman between 18 and 29 years old who had recovered from COVID-19.

This clone was seen at least ten times. The chain uses TRBV27 and TRBJ1-2, with TRBD1 as a possible D gene (5 bases). CDR1 is MNHEY, CDR2 SMNVEV, per germline (reference sequence). V was shortened by 0 bases and J by 4 bases, with 15 bases between the two germline ends. The length of the CDR3 is 16 residues. In nucleotides, the CDR3 is TGTGCCAGCAGTTTATCAGTATTGACAGCTGCCTATGGCTACACCTTC. It translates to CASSLSVLTAAYGYTF.

This clone was observed a few times. This chain joins TRBV9 and TRBJ1-1; 9 bases are a match to TRBD1. V gave up 3 bases and J gave up 6 bases; unmatched junction bases: 9. The CDR3 is made up of 15 amino acids. Germline values: CDR1 SGDLS, CDR2 YYNGEE. Here the CDR3 DNA reads TGTGCCAGCAGCGATGGACAGGGGCTTGCATCTGAAGCTTTCTTT. Translated: CASSDGQGLASEAFF.

CDR3 DNA: TGTGCCAGCAGCTTAGGCAGGTTGGGAGGTATTCGGCCCCAGCATTTT. Its translation: CASSLGRLGGIRPQHF. The gene calls are TRBV7-2 and TRBJ1-5; unclear D gene. Per the germline V gene, CDR1 is SGHTA and CDR2 is FQGNSA. V was cut by 1 base and J by 9 bases, with 19 bases left in between. CDR3 length equals 16 residues.

The chain links TRBV11-3 to TRBJ2-1; TRBD2 aligns across 8 bases. V was pared by 5 bases and J by 0 bases, with 6 bases of the junction left unmatched. The CDR3 length is 16 residues. Germline CDR1 is SGHNT and CDR2 is YENEEA. The CDR3 bases are TGTGCCAGCAGCCTTCGGGAGGGCCGCTCCTACAATGAGCAGTTCTTC. Protein sequence: CASSLREGRSYNEQFF.

This clone came up a few times. The chain uses TRBV4-1 and TRBJ2-3; TRBD2 agrees at 15 bases. Trimming at V came to 3 bases and at J to 6 bases, leaving 7 bases not matched to a gene. CDR1 MGHRA and CDR2 YSYEKL come from the germline V gene. The length of the CDR3 is 17 residues. The CDR3 reads CASSQSWTSGGVDTQYF. CDR3 bases: TGCGCCAGCAGCCAGTCTTGGACTAGCGGGGGGGTGGATACGCAGTATTTT.

The J gene is TRBJ2-3, the V gene TRBV9; 7 bases match TRBD2. The V gene's germline CDR1 is SGDLS and CDR2 YYNGEE. J gave up 4 bases and V 0 bases, and 5 bases lay outside the gene matches. The CDR3 totals 15 residues. The CDR3 bases are TGTGCCAGCAGCGTAGGGGCGGGACTACCAGATACGCAGTATTTT. This translates into CASSVGAGLPDTQYF. Using reference TRBV9 and TRBJ2-3 for the parts outside the CDR3, the full variable domain is DSGVTQTPKHLITATGQRVTLRCSPRSGDLSVYWYQQSLDQGLQFLIQYYNGEERAKGNILERFSAQQFPDLHSELNLSSLELGDSALYFCASSVGAGLPDTQYFGPGTRLTVL.

The J gene is TRBJ1-1, the V gene TRBV7-3; 9 bases line up with TRBD1. Looked up from germline, CDR1 is SGHTA and CDR2 is FQGTGA. Unmatched junction bases numbered 4, after V lost 5 bases and J lost 3 bases. The CDR3 contains 14 residues. This CDR3 is CASSPGQGYTEAFF. The CDR3 bases are TGTGCCAGCAGCCCCGGACAGGGGTACACTGAAGCTTTCTTT.

V gene TRBV15 combines with J gene TRBJ1-3; possible D gene TRBD1, 6 bases. The CDR3 runs to 14 residues. Per germline, CDR1 LNHNV and CDR2 YYDKDF (reference sequence). V gave up 8 bases and J gave up 0 bases, with 11 bases separating them. CDR3: CATSQGNSGNTIYF. CDR3 in DNA: TGTGCCACCTCCCAGGGGAACTCTGGAAACACCATATATTTT.

This chain joins TRBV6-5 and TRBJ1-4; D remains unclear. Germline values: CDR1 MNHEY, CDR2 SVGAGI. The CDR3 covers 14 residues. V lost 2 bases to trimming and J lost 6 bases, with 10 bases between them. CDR3 in amino acids: CASSYGGKDEKLFF. Written as DNA, the CDR3 is TGTGCCAGCAGTTACGGAGGCAAAGATGAAAAACTGTTTTTT.